A single sample is the source of the 14 T cell receptor beta chains below, sequenced in a study of blood T cell repertoires in COVID-19. The table came from immunoSEQ multiplex PCR; TCRdb's copy has only in-frame clones and leaves some out. The table shows 200,000 to 250,000 clones, with 70% to 90% occurring only once. The material sequenced was PBMCs or T cells enriched from blood (not recorded which). These receptors were collected from a woman in her forties with acute COVID-19.

This sequence joins TRBV6-2 or TRBV6-3 and TRBJ2-5, with TRBD2 matching over 8 bases. Germline CDR1 reads MNHEY; CDR2 reads SVGEGT. The CDR3 has 18 amino acids. V lost 4 bases to trimming and J lost 4 bases; unmatched junction nucleotides: 17. The CDR3 nucleotides are TGTGCCAGCAGTTCTATCAGGGGTTACGCGGGAGGAGGAGAGACCCAGTACTTC. The encoded protein is CASSSIRGYAGGGETQYF.

The chain links TRBV4-2 to TRBJ2-1; TRBD2 is a possible D gene (6 bases). The CDR3 runs 16 residues. The germline CDR1 and CDR2 sequences are LGHNA and YNFKEQ. V dropped 0 bases and J dropped 8 bases, with 17 bases sitting between them. This chain's CDR3 is CASSQDPGRRGYEQFF. The CDR3, as DNA: TGTGCCAGCAGCCAAGATCCCGGGAGAAGAGGGTATGAGCAGTTCTTC.

This sequence joins TRBV12-3 or TRBV12-4 and TRBJ1-2; D may be TRBD1 (5 bases). This CDR3 contains 13 residues. V was trimmed by 6 bases and J by 8 bases, leaving 16 bases between them. Here the CDR3 DNA reads TGTGCCAGCAGCCGTCGGGGGGAAGGGGGCTACACCTTC. Protein product: CASSRRGEGGYTF.

The sample holds a few counts of this clone. This CDR3 is CASSVGVAGGPYEQYF. The CDR3 DNA reads TGTGCCAGCAGCGTAGGTGTAGCGGGAGGGCCATACGAGCAGTACTTC. The chain employs TRBV9 and TRBJ2-7, with 11 bases fitting TRBD2. The CDR3 runs 16 residues. V lost 0 bases and J lost 4; bases outside the gene matches: 6. Germline V lookup: CDR1 SGDLS, CDR2 YYNGEE. The entire variable domain, with the rest obtained from reference TRBV9 and TRBJ2-7, is as follows: DSGVTQTPKHLITATGQRVTLRCSPRSGDLSVYWYQQSLDQGLQFLIQYYNGEERAKGNILERFSAQQFPDLHSELNLSSLELGDSALYFCASSVGVAGGPYEQYFGPGTRLTVT.

There are a few counts of this clone. The chain is built from TRBV14 and TRBJ1-2; a possible D gene is TRBD1 (5 bases). Deletions cut 0 bases from V and 7 bases from J, with 6 bases between. There are 12 residues in the CDR3. Germline lookup yields CDR1 SGHDN and CDR2 FVKESK. The CDR3 sequence is CASSQDRVGYTF. The CDR3 nucleotides read TGTGCCAGCAGCCAAGACAGGGTTGGCTACACCTTC.

About this clone: Other DNA sequences in the same sample also yield this CDR3. The chain carries TRBV29-1 and TRBJ2-5; possible D gene TRBD1, 6 bases. Deletions cut 6 bases from V and 5 bases from J, with 16 bases between. CDR1 is SQVTM and CDR2 is ANQGSEA in the germline V gene. The CDR3 totals 13 residues. CDR3 bases: TGCAGCGTAGTATTACAGGGACCCGAGACCCAGTACTTC. It is translated as CSVVLQGPETQYF.

The V gene is TRBV25-1, the J gene TRBJ1-4; 10 nucleotides match TRBD1. CDR1 and CDR2 from the germline V gene are MGHDK and SYGVNS. This CDR3 contains 15 residues. V gave up 4 bases and J gave up 8 bases; unmatched junction bases: 7. CDR3 residues: CASSATGGKNEKLFF. In nucleotides, the CDR3 is TGTGCCAGCAGTGCGACAGGGGGCAAAAACGAAAAACTGTTTTTT.

V usage is TRBV5-1 and J usage is TRBJ2-7; perhaps TRBD1 as D (6 bases). From germline, CDR1 is SGHRS and CDR2 YFSETQ. Deletions cut 4 bases from V and 3 bases from J, with 8 bases between. The CDR3 extends over 12 amino acids. CDR3 DNA sequence: TGCGCCAGCAGCCGGGACATCTACGAGCAGTACTTC. Amino acids: CASSRDIYEQYF.

V gene TRBV7-3 combines with J gene TRBJ2-5; TRBD2 might be the D (6 bases). Germline CDR1 reads SGHTA; CDR2 reads FQGTGA. CDR3 length: 14 amino acids. Trimming removed 3 bases at V and 4 bases at J, with 12 bases between. The DNA of the CDR3 is TGTGCCAGCAGCTTGCAGGGAGGAGGAGAGACCCAGTACTTC. Its protein is CASSLQGGGETQYF.

The V and J genes are TRBV2 and TRBJ2-7; a possible D gene is TRBD1 (7 bases). The length of the CDR3 is 16 residues. With 3 bases removed from V and 0 bases from J, the gap between germline ends came to 15 bases. Per germline, CDR1 SNHLY and CDR2 FYNNEI. CDR3 DNA sequence: TGTGCCAGCAGTGACATTGGAGGGGGCAGCTCCTACGAGCAGTACTTC. This sequence encodes CASSDIGGGSSYEQYF.

This clone showed up just once. J is TRBJ1-4 and V is TRBV11-2, with D possibly being TRBD1 (6 bases). This CDR3 spans 16 amino acids. Per the germline V gene, CDR1 is SGHAT and CDR2 is FQNNGV. The germline V and J ends were trimmed by 4 bases and 0 bases, with 12 bases remaining between them. The CDR3 spells CASSSRGGPTNEKLFF. The CDR3 region has the DNA TGTGCCAGCAGCTCCCGCGGGGGCCCAACTAATGAAAAACTGTTTTTT.

The chain links TRBV7-9 to TRBJ1-4; a weak D match, TRBD1 (5 bases). Germline lookup yields CDR1 SEHNR and CDR2 FQNEAQ (reference sequence). The CDR3 is 14 residues long. V lost 4 bases to trimming and J lost 8 bases, with 14 bases between them. CDR3 sequence (DNA): TGTGCCAGCAGCTACGACAGAATGGGGGAAAAACTGTTTTTT. Translated: CASSYDRMGEKLFF.

CDR3 loop: CSAGGVVAVGEQYF. CDR3 nucleotide sequence: TGCAGCGCTGGTGGAGTGGTGGCGGTTGGTGAGCAGTACTTC. The J gene is TRBJ2-7, the V gene TRBV29-1; D is unclear. CDR1 and CDR2 from the germline V gene are SQVTM and ANQGSEA. The CDR3 is 14 residues long. V dropped 7 bases and J dropped 7 bases, with 23 bases sitting between them.

The CDR3 nucleotides read TGCGCCAGCAGCTTGTTCTCGGGGGGCGGAGATACGCAGTATTTT. Translating it yields CASSLFSGGGDTQYF. This sequence joins TRBV5-1 and TRBJ2-3; tentatively, D is TRBD2 (7 bases). The germline V and J ends were trimmed by 1 base and 5 bases, with 14 bases remaining between them. Per germline, CDR1 SGHRS and CDR2 YFSETQ. CDR3 size: 15 residues.